This record looks at one TCR beta chain sequence and its context. The antigen is unknown. The germline V gene encodes CDR1 LNHNV and CDR2 YYDKDF (reference sequence). Deletions cut 8 bases from V and 1 base from J, with 11 bases between. This CDR3 has 13 amino acids. The data originate from a study of T cells in narcolepsy. Study at large: Patients with NT1 or NT2 and healthy control donors were enrolled. Study observations and caveats: Autoreactive clonotypes reportedly recurred in blood of same and different patients, not controls.

The protocol was immunoSEQ multiplex PCR, while the TCRdb copy is restricted to in-frame clones and leaves out a portion. The data hold 15,000 to 20,000 clones, with under 90% observed a single time. This sequence originates from a human donor in good health. The V gene is TRBV15, the J gene TRBJ1-1; maybe TRBD1 (5 bases). What was sequenced was memory (CD45RA-) CD4+ T cells from blood. CDR3 in DNA: TGTGCCACCGGACGACAGAGGAACACTGAAGCTTTCTTT. Translating gives CATGRQRNTEAFF. Variable domain in full (rest from reference TRBV15 and TRBJ1-1): DAMVIQNPRYQVTQFGKPVTLSCSQTLNHNVMYWYQQKSSQAPKLLFHYYDKDFNNEADTPDNFQSRRPNTSFCFLDIRSPGLGDTAMYLCATGRQRNTEAFFGQGTRLTVV.